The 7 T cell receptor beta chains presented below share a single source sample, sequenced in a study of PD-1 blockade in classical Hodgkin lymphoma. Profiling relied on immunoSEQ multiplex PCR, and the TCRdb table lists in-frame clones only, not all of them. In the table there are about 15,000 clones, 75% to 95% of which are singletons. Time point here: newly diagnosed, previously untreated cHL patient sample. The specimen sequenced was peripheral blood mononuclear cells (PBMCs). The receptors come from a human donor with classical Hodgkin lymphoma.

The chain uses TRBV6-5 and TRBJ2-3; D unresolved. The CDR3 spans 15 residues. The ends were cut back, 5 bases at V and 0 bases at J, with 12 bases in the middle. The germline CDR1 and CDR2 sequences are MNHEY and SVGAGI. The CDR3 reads CASSPIRSSTDTQYF. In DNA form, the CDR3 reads TGTGCCAGCAGTCCGATTAGATCTAGCACAGATACGCAGTATTTT.

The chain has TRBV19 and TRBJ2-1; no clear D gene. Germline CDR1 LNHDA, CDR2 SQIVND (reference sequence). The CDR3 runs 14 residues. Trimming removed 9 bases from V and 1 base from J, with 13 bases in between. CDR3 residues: CASRSTISYNEQFF. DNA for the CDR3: TGTGCCAGCCGGTCGACCATTTCCTACAATGAGCAGTTCTTC.

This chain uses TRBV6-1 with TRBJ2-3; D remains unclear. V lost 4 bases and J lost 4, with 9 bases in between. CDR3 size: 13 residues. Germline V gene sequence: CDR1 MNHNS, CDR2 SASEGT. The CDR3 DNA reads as TGTGCCAGCAGTGGAGACCCACCAGATACGCAGTATTTT. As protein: CASSGDPPDTQYF.

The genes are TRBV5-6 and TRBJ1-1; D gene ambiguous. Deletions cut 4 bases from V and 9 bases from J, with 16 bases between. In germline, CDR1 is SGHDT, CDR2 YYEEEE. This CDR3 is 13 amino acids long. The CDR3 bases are TGTGCCAGCAGCCCGGACGGAGCCCGTAAAGCTTTCTTT. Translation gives CASSPDGARKAFF.

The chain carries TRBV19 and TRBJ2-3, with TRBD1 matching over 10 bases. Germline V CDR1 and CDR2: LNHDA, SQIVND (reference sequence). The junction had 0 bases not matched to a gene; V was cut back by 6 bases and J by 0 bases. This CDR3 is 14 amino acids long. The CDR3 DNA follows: TGTGCCAGTAGGGGACAGGGGAGCACAGATACGCAGTATTTT. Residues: CASRGQGSTDTQYF.

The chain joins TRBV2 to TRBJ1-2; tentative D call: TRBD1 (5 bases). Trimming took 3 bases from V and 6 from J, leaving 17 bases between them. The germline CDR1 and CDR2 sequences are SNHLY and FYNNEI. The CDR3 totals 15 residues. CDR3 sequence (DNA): TGTGCCAGCAGTGACTCTACATGGGACGGTGATGGCTACACCTTC. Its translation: CASSDSTWDGDGYTF.

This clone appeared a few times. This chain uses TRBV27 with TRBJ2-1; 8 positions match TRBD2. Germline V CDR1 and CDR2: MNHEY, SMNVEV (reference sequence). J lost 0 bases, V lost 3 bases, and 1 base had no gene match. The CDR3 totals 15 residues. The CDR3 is CASSFSGTSYNEQFF. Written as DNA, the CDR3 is TGTGCCAGCAGTTTTAGCGGGACCTCCTACAATGAGCAGTTCTTC.